Following are 24 T cell receptor beta chains from one sample sequenced in a study of blood T cell repertoires in COVID-19. TCRdb's table, derived via immunoSEQ multiplex PCR, lists solely in-frame clones and lacks some. The sample comprises around 150,000 clones, 88% of which are singletons, and under 3% rests with the top ten. The sequenced sample was peripheral blood. The receptor set was obtained from a human donor with COVID-19, enrolled during active disease. The donor label of this sample is uncertain.

The V call is TRBV4-1, the J call TRBJ2-6; no reliable D call. In germline, CDR1 is MGHRA, CDR2 YSYEKL. V was clipped by 3 bases and J by 0 bases, with 6 bases between them. The CDR3 contains 15 residues. The CDR3 bases are TGCGCCAGCAGCCACTCGAGCTCTGGGGCCAACGTCCTGACTTTC. This translates into CASSHSSSGANVLTF.

This chain connects TRBV7-6 to TRBJ2-6; 8 bases line up with TRBD1. The CDR3 spans 19 residues. Germline CDR1 SGHVS, CDR2 FNYEAQ. The V and J ends lost 0 bases and 0 bases, in that order; junction bases with no gene match: 7. CDR3 DNA: TGTGCCAGCAGCTTAGCAGTCGGGACAGGCTACTCTGGGGCCAACGTCCTGACTTTC. This gives the protein CASSLAVGTGYSGANVLTF.

A single count supports this clone. This rearrangement joins TRBV5-6 to TRBJ2-7, with D possibly being TRBD2 (6 bases). Germline V gene sequence: CDR1 SGHDT, CDR2 YYEEEE. The V and J ends lost 0 bases and 7 bases respectively, with 20 bases between them. This CDR3 has 16 residues. The CDR3 region has the DNA TGTGCCAGCAGCTTGGGTGGAGGGCGAGGTCCTTGGGAGCAGTACTTC. The encoded protein is CASSLGGGRGPWEQYF.

The chain is built from TRBV2 and TRBJ1-1; D may be TRBD1 (5 bases). The CDR3 length is 14 residues. Germline loops: CDR1 SNHLY, CDR2 FYNNEI. Between the trimmed V and J ends, which lost 6 bases and 4 bases, there was a span of 15 bases. The CDR3 nucleotides read TGTGCCAGCAGAAAAGGGAGGGGCCCCACTGAAGCTTTCTTT. It is translated as CASRKGRGPTEAFF. Filled out from reference TRBV2 and TRBJ1-1, the complete variable domain reads EPEVTQTPSHQVTQMGQEVILRCVPISNHLYFYWYRQILGQKVEFLVSFYNNEISEKSEIFDDQFSVERPDGSNFTLKIRSTKLEDSAMYFCASRKGRGPTEAFFGQGTRLTVV.

This sequence joins TRBV19 and TRBJ2-6; possibly TRBD1 for D (5 bases). Germline loops: CDR1 LNHDA, CDR2 SQIVND (reference sequence). CDR3 length: 17 amino acids. Trimming removed 7 bases from V and 0 bases from J, with 16 bases in between. The CDR3 spells CASTSARALSGANVLTF. CDR3 nucleotides: TGTGCCAGTACAAGTGCCAGGGCCCTCTCTGGGGCCAACGTCCTGACTTTC.

This clone was detected only once. The chain uses TRBV4-2 and TRBJ2-3; 11 nucleotides match TRBD2. Germline CDR1 reads LGHNA; CDR2 reads YNFKEQ. This CDR3 has 16 residues. V lost 0 bases to trimming and J lost 8 bases; unmatched junction nucleotides: 7. In DNA form, the CDR3 reads TGTGCCAGCAGCCAAGAAGGTCTTAGCGGGGGGGGTACGCAGTATTTT. Residues: CASSQEGLSGGGTQYF.

The rearrangement uses TRBV10-3 and TRBJ1-1; D possibly corresponds to TRBD1 (6 bases). Trimming cost V 2 bases and J 4 bases, with 14 bases left between them. Germline V gene sequence: CDR1 ENHRY, CDR2 SYGVKD. The CDR3 extends over 15 amino acids. The CDR3 region is CAISEPGRGGTEAFF. The CDR3 DNA is TGTGCCATCAGTGAGCCCGGCAGGGGCGGCACTGAAGCTTTCTTT.

The chain recombines TRBV3-1 (or the pseudogene TRBV3-2) with TRBJ2-5, with 7 nucleotides matching TRBD2. The trim removed 3 bases at V and 4 bases at J, leaving 11 bases unmatched. The CDR3 has 16 residues. From germline, CDR1 is LGHDT and CDR2 YNNKEL (reference sequence). In DNA form, the CDR3 reads TGTGCCAGCAGCCAGGAACCCCCCGGACTAGGAGAGACCCAGTACTTC. This gives the protein CASSQEPPGLGETQYF.

This clone showed up just once. V gene TRBV25-1 combines with J gene TRBJ2-3, with 8 positions matching TRBD1. Trimming took 1 base from V and 6 from J; bases not matched to a gene: 12. The CDR3 runs to 17 residues. The germline V gene has CDR1 MGHDK and CDR2 SYGVNS. The CDR3 region is CASSESGRAGGSDTQYF. CDR3 sequence (DNA): TGTGCCAGCAGTGAATCTGGCAGGGCAGGGGGCTCTGATACGCAGTATTTT.

This chain uses TRBV5-1 with TRBJ2-5; a possible D gene is TRBD2 (5 bases). V lost 3 bases to trimming and J lost 5 bases, with 5 bases between them. CDR1 SGHRS and CDR2 YFSETQ come from the germline V gene. CDR3 length equals 11 residues. The CDR3 here is CASSWEETQYF. Here the CDR3 DNA reads TGCGCCAGCAGCTGGGAGGAGACCCAGTACTTC.

The V and J genes are TRBV9 and TRBJ2-3, with 12 positions matching TRBD2. V was clipped by 4 bases and J by 4 bases; unmatched bases: 4. The germline gives CDR1 SGDLS, CDR2 YYNGEE. The CDR3 loop spans 15 amino acids. CDR3 DNA sequence: TGTGCCAGCAGCTCCCGACTAGCGGGGGCAGATACGCAGTATTTT. Amino acid sequence: CASSSRLAGADTQYF.

The chain is built from TRBV28 and TRBJ1-1; a possible D gene is TRBD1 (5 bases). Germline V gives CDR1 MDHEN, CDR2 SYDVKM. V dropped 7 bases and J dropped 0 bases, with 15 bases sitting between them. The CDR3 consists of 15 residues. CDR3 DNA sequence: TGTGCCAGCACCACGGGGGGAGTTATGAACACTGAAGCTTTCTTT. As protein: CASTTGGVMNTEAFF.

The chain is built from TRBV4-2 and TRBJ2-7; 10 bases are shared with TRBD1. Trimming took 2 bases from V and 3 from J; bases not matched to a gene: 10. This CDR3 is built from 17 residues. The germline CDR1 and CDR2 sequences are LGHNA and YNFKEQ. The DNA of the CDR3 is TGTGCCAGCAGCCAAACCTCCTGGACAGGGGGGTACTACGAGCAGTACTTC. Its protein product is CASSQTSWTGGYYEQYF.

V is TRBV2 and J is TRBJ2-2; D ambiguous. CDR1 is SNHLY and CDR2 is FYNNEI in the germline V gene. V was pared by 1 base and J by 4 bases, with 10 bases between. The CDR3 runs to 15 residues. CDR3 loop: CASSEERVGTGELFF. The DNA of the CDR3 is TGTGCCAGCAGTGAAGAACGGGTAGGCACCGGGGAGCTGTTTTTT.

This chain connects TRBV3-1 (or the pseudogene TRBV3-2) to TRBJ2-3; 7 bases agree with TRBD2. Trimming removed 6 bases from V and 4 bases from J; junction bases left unmatched: 10. Germline CDR1 LGHDT, CDR2 YNNKEL (reference sequence). The CDR3 has 15 amino acids. The DNA of the CDR3 is TGTGCCAGCAGAACGCGGGTCGGGGGGTCAGATACGCAGTATTTT. It specifies CASRTRVGGSDTQYF.

This clone was observed a single time. The chain is built from TRBV5-1 and TRBJ2-7; D is possibly TRBD2 (5 bases). The germline V gene has CDR1 SGHRS and CDR2 YFSETQ. The CDR3 spans 15 residues. V lost 2 bases and J 0 bases, leaving 12 bases between the germline ends. CDR3 region: CASSLYGVLSYEQYF. CDR3 nucleotide sequence: TGCGCCAGCAGCTTATACGGGGTCCTCTCCTACGAGCAGTACTTC. Supplemented by reference TRBV5-1 and TRBJ2-7, the full variable domain reads KAGVTQTPRYLIKTRGQQVTLSCSPISGHRSVSWYQQTPGQGLQFLFEYFSETQRNKGNFPGRFSGRQFSNSRSEMNVSTLELGDSALYLCASSLYGVLSYEQYFGPGTRLTVT.

This rearrangement joins TRBV5-5 to TRBJ1-2; tentatively, D is TRBD1 (6 bases). Deletions cut 1 base from V and 7 bases from J, with 8 bases between. Germline CDR1 and CDR2: SGHKS and YYEKEE (reference sequence). This CDR3 is built from 12 residues. CDR3 coding DNA: TGTGCCAGCAGCTTGCCAGGGGTTGGCTACACCTTC. It encodes CASSLPGVGYTF.

The chain employs TRBV5-4 and TRBJ1-1, with no clear D. V dropped 4 bases and J dropped 1 base, with 11 bases sitting between them. The CDR3 has 14 residues. Germline V lookup: CDR1 SGHNT, CDR2 YYREEE (reference sequence). The CDR3 loop is CASSPPLANTEAFF. CDR3 coding DNA: TGTGCCAGCAGCCCCCCGTTGGCGAACACTGAAGCTTTCTTT.

This sequence joins TRBV4-2 and TRBJ2-7, with 7 bases fitting TRBD1. Germline CDR1 and CDR2: LGHNA and YNFKEQ. The CDR3 sequence is 16 residues long. V lost 0 bases, J lost 0 bases, and 5 bases stayed unmatched. CDR3 region: CASSQEQTGSSYEQYF. The CDR3 nucleotides read TGTGCCAGCAGCCAAGAACAGACAGGGAGCTCCTACGAGCAGTACTTC.

The chain couples TRBV6-4 to TRBJ2-2; tentative D call: TRBD1 (5 bases). Germline V gene data show CDR1 as MRHNA and CDR2 as SNTAGT. CDR3 length equals 14 residues. The V gene lost 3 bases and the J gene lost 3 bases, with 8 bases spanning the gap. CDR3 sequence (DNA): TGTGCCAGCAGTGAACAGGTTTACACCGGGGAGCTGTTTTTT. Its translation is CASSEQVYTGELFF.

The chain carries TRBV5-1 and TRBJ2-1, with D perhaps matching TRBD2 (5 bases). Per germline, CDR1 SGHRS and CDR2 YFSETQ. V shed 2 bases and J shed 4 bases, with 13 bases lying between them. CDR3 size: 15 residues. CDR3 sequence reads: CASSFGGLLYNEQFF. CDR3 DNA sequence: TGCGCCAGCAGCTTTGGCGGGCTGTTGTACAATGAGCAGTTCTTC.

In regard to this clone: At one of its ends the junction is not consistent with the germline gene, which may arise from a read error. This chain links TRBV3-1 (or the pseudogene TRBV3-2) with TRBJ1-1; D unclear. Germline CDR1 is LGHDT and CDR2 is YNNKEL (reference sequence). The CDR3 runs to 14 residues. The CDR3 protein is CASSQDISLTGAFF. The CDR3 nucleotides are TGTGCCAGCAGCCAAGATATTAGTTTGACTGGAGCTTTCTTT.

This chain connects TRBV29-1 to TRBJ1-4, with 7 positions matching TRBD1. The V segment lost 7 bases and the J segment 3 bases; nucleotides outside the gene matches: 5. Germline CDR1 is SQVTM and CDR2 is ANQGSEA. CDR3 length equals 13 residues. DNA of the CDR3: TGCAGCGGAATCAGGGGGGCTAATGAAAAACTGTTTTTT. Its translation: CSGIRGANEKLFF.

The chain employs TRBV12-5 and TRBJ2-2; possible D gene TRBD1, 6 bases. V was pared by 5 bases and J by 6 bases, with 16 bases between. The length of the CDR3 is 15 residues. Per germline, CDR1 LGHNT and CDR2 FRNRAP. The CDR3 sequence: CASGLPQGTAGELFF. In DNA form, the CDR3 reads TGTGCTAGTGGTCTACCGCAGGGGACGGCCGGGGAGCTGTTTTTT. Using reference TRBV12-5 and TRBJ2-2 for the parts outside the CDR3, the full variable domain is DARVTQTPRHKVTEMGQEVTMRCQPILGHNTVFWYRQTMMQGLELLAYFRNRAPLDDSGMPKDRFSAEMPDATLATLKIQPSEPRDSAVYFCASGLPQGTAGELFFGEGSRLTVL.